The next 30 T cell receptor beta chains were all read from a single sample in a study of T cell clonality in common variable immunodeficiency. TCRdb keeps only in-frame clones here, not all; method: immunoSEQ multiplex PCR. In total the sample includes approximately 75,000 clones, none of them seen once. The sample taken for sequencing was peripheral blood mononuclear cells. The receptors were gathered from a person aged 18-70 years in good health.

This clone has ten or more counts. The read halts 3 residues ahead of the CDR3 end, with the missing end drawn from the germline J gene. This chain connects TRBV20-1 to TRBJ1-4; the match to TRBD1 covers 9 bases. V lost 6 bases and J lost 8; bases outside the gene matches: 10. From germline, CDR1 is DFQATT and CDR2 SNEGSKA (reference sequence). The CDR3 consists of 14 residues. The part of the CDR3 DNA that was read is TGCAGTGCCGGAGGGGGACAGGGCGCAGAAAAA. Its protein product is CSAGGGQGAEK. The full CDR3 protein reads CSAGGGQGAEKLFF.

This clone was detected ten times or more. The read ends 3 residues early relative to the CDR3; the germline J gene fills the gap. V is TRBV29-1 and J is TRBJ2-7; D is possibly TRBD2 (5 bases). The germline V gene has CDR1 SQVTM and CDR2 ANQGSEA. V was shortened by 7 bases and J by 1 base, with 14 bases between the two germline ends. The CDR3 runs 13 residues. The chain's CDR3 is CSAIGLISYEQYF. CDR3 bases read: TGCAGCGCGATAGGACTGATTTCCTACGAG.

This clone was counted at least ten times. Read sequence stops 3 residues before the CDR3 end, and the germline J gene provides the missing end. This chain links TRBV20-1 with TRBJ2-7, with a tentative D call TRBD2 (6 bases). V shed 5 bases and J shed 0 bases, with 11 bases lying between them. The germline CDR1 and CDR2 sequences are DFQATT and SNEGSKA (reference sequence). CDR3 length: 13 amino acids. The CDR3 loop is CSARRRGSYEQYF. The DNA read from the CDR3 is TGCAGTGCTCGACGGCGGGGCTCCTACGAG.

This clone was seen a few times. The observed sequence ends 3 residues before the CDR3 terminus, with the missing tail filled in from the germline J gene. The rearrangement uses TRBV6-2 or TRBV6-3 and TRBJ2-7, with D perhaps TRBD1 (5 bases). This CDR3 has 13 amino acids. Germline V gene lookup returns CDR1 MNHEY and CDR2 SVGEGT. The ends were cut back, 10 bases at V and 0 bases at J, with 13 bases in the middle. CDR3 residues: CATSQGASYEQYF. Partial CDR3 DNA: TGTGCCACCTCCCAAGGGGCCTCCTACGAG.

Ten or more counts support this clone. The CDR3 end is not reached by the read, which stops 3 residues before it; the germline J gene fills it in. The chain uses TRBV6-2 or TRBV6-3 and TRBJ2-4, with a tentative D call TRBD1 (6 bases). Trimming left V 5 bases short and J 3 bases short, with 14 bases between. CDR3 size: 15 residues. Germline V gives CDR1 MNHEY, CDR2 SVGEGT. The CDR3 here is CASSARDTIKNIQYF. The DNA read from the CDR3 is TGTGCCAGCAGTGCCCGGGACACTATCAAAAACATT.

This clone came up many times. The CDR3 goes on 3 residues after the read ends, and that part is filled in from the germline J gene. The chain combines TRBV18 with TRBJ1-4; TRBD1 is a possible D gene (6 bases). The CDR3 length is 13 residues. Germline V gives CDR1 KGHSH, CDR2 LQKENI. The V and J ends lost 4 bases and 5 bases respectively, with 8 bases between them. CDR3 protein: CASSLGQNEKLFF. Incomplete CDR3 DNA: TGTGCCAGCTCACTCGGACAGAATGAAAAA.

This clone was seen repeatedly, ten times or more. The read ends 3 residues early relative to the CDR3; the germline J gene fills the gap. The chain uses TRBV5-4 and TRBJ1-4; 7 bases map to TRBD1. The CDR3 covers 13 residues. CDR1 SGHNT and CDR2 YYREEE come from the germline V gene (reference sequence). V dropped 4 bases and J dropped 8; count of bases not matched to a gene: 5. CDR3 DNA (partial): TGTGCCAGCAGCATTGGGACAGACGAAAAA. The encoded protein is CASSIGTDEK. The entire CDR3 protein is CASSIGTDEKLFF.

On this clone: A far more abundant clone sits one base away, making this likely a read error. The CDR3 is cut off 3 residues early in the read; its end comes from the germline J gene. The chain employs TRBV7-3 and TRBJ2-1; D is unresolved. This CDR3 comprises 16 residues. The germline V gene encodes CDR1 SGHTA and CDR2 FQGTGA. V gave up 1 base and J gave up 0 bases, with 10 bases separating them. This chain's CDR3 is CASSLNVVSSYNEQFF. Partial CDR3 DNA: TGTGCCAGCAGCTTAAATGTCGTGTCCTCCTACAATGAG. The full variable domain, its missing parts supplied by reference TRBV7-3 and TRBJ2-1, is GAGVSQTPSNKVTEKGKYVELRCDPISGHTALYWYRQSLGQGPEFLIYFQGTGAADDSGLPNDRFFAVRPEGSVSTLKIQRTERGDSAVYLCASSLNVVSSYNEQFFGPGTRLTVL.

This clone was seen many times. The CDR3 end is not reached by the read, which stops 3 residues before it; the germline J gene fills it in. The chain employs TRBV19 and TRBJ2-1; TRBD2 matches 7 bases. Germline V lookup: CDR1 LNHDA, CDR2 SQIVND (reference sequence). With 0 bases clipped from V and 3 bases from J, the junction kept 11 bases outside the gene matches. This CDR3 has 18 amino acids. The sequenced CDR3 bases are TGTGCCAGTAGTATAGATGCGCTCGCGGCGGGGGTCTACAATGAG. It encodes CASSIDALAAGVYNE. The CDR3 reads in full as CASSIDALAAGVYNEQFF.

This clone occurred many times. Read coverage stops 3 residues before the CDR3 terminus; the germline J gene supplies the remainder. This rearrangement joins TRBV12-3 or TRBV12-4 to TRBJ2-7; 14 nucleotides align to TRBD2. Unmatched junction bases numbered 7, after V lost 5 bases and J lost 1 base. The CDR3 spans 17 residues. CDR3 sequence reads: CASSDGTSGSLSYEQYF. The CDR3 bases that were read are TGTGCCAGCAGTGACGGGACTAGCGGGAGCTTATCCTACGAG.

This clone occurred many times. The read is 3 residues too short to cover the CDR3 end, so that end is filled in from the germline J gene. The chain links TRBV11-2 to TRBJ1-6, with TRBD1 matching 10 bases. The CDR3 consists of 13 residues. Germline values: CDR1 SGHAT, CDR2 FQNNGV. The part of the CDR3 DNA that was read is TGTGCCAGCAGCGGGGGACAGGGGAGGCCC. It yields the protein CASSGGQGRP. The entire CDR3 protein reads CASSGGQGRPLHF. Supplemented by reference TRBV11-2 and TRBJ1-6, the full variable domain reads EAGVAQSPRYKIIEKRQSVAFWCNPISGHATLYWYQQILGQGPKLLIQFQNNGVVDDSQLPKDRFSAERLKGVDSTLKIQPAKLEDSAVYLCASSGGQGRPLHFGNGTRLTVT.

There are many counts of this clone. Coverage ceases 3 residues before the CDR3 finishes, and the germline J gene fills in the end. The J gene is TRBJ2-5, the V gene TRBV5-4, with TRBD2 as a possible D gene (5 bases). The CDR3 sequence is 13 residues long. In germline, CDR1 is SGHNT, CDR2 YYREEE (reference sequence). With 4 bases removed from V and 6 bases from J, the gap between germline ends came to 13 bases. The CDR3: CASSGLANKTQYF. CDR3 DNA (partial): TGTGCCAGCAGCGGTCTAGCCAACAAGACC.

This clone was seen repeatedly, ten times or more. The read stops 3 residues short of the end of the CDR3; the missing end is completed from the germline J gene. This chain links TRBV5-4 with TRBJ1-1, with 7 bases lining up with TRBD1. Looked up from germline, CDR1 is SGHNT and CDR2 is YYREEE (reference sequence). J was trimmed by 2 bases and V by 7 bases; bases with no gene match: 2. This CDR3 has 12 residues. The CDR3 sequence: CASGTANTEAFF. CDR3 DNA (partial): TGTGCCAGCGGGACAGCCAACACTGAA.

This clone was recorded many times. The read falls 3 residues short of the CDR3 end, and the missing part is taken from the germline J gene. V gene TRBV5-1 combines with J gene TRBJ2-7, with 14 bases identical to TRBD2. CDR3 length: 17 amino acids. Germline CDR1 reads SGHRS; CDR2 reads YFSETQ. V lost 4 bases to trimming and J lost 3 bases; unmatched junction nucleotides: 9. Partial CDR3 DNA: TGCGCCAGCAGCCCGACCCCGACTAGCGGGAGGGACTACGAG. Translation gives CASSPTPTSGRDYE. The CDR3 in full is CASSPTPTSGRDYEQYF.

This clone was found many times. The read ends 3 residues shy of where the CDR3 ends; the end is completed using the germline J gene. The V and J genes are TRBV19 and TRBJ2-2; 13 bases align to TRBD2. The CDR3 covers 17 residues. V dropped 1 base and J dropped 5; count of bases not matched to a gene: 4. CDR1 is LNHDA and CDR2 is SQIVND in the germline V gene (reference sequence). The CDR3 sequence is CASSIGLAGGRTGELFF. The part of the CDR3 DNA that was read is TGTGCCAGTAGTATAGGACTAGCGGGAGGAAGGACCGGGGAG. Filled out from reference TRBV19 and TRBJ2-2, the complete variable domain reads DGGITQSPKYLFRKEGQNVTLSCEQNLNHDAMYWYRQDPGQGLRLIYYSQIVNDFQKGDIAEGYSVSREKKESFPLTVTSAQKNPTAFYLCASSIGLAGGRTGELFFGEGSRLTVL.

This clone was seen ten or more times. CDR3 sequence: CASSLESSGRATDTQYF. The sequenced CDR3 bases are TGCGCCAGCAGCTTGGAGTCTAGCGGGAGGGCTACAGATACG. The chain employs TRBV5-1 and TRBJ2-3; 12 nucleotides align to TRBD2. From the germline J gene comes the end of the CDR3, since the read stops 3 residues before it. V was pared by 0 bases and J by 3 bases, with 5 bases of the junction left unmatched. The CDR3 is 17 amino acids. CDR1 is SGHRS, CDR2 YFSETQ, per germline.

In this sample, this clone turned up many times. The read is 3 residues too short to cover the CDR3 end, so that end is filled in from the germline J gene. This rearrangement joins TRBV7-8 to TRBJ2-5; 13 bases are a match to TRBD2. The J segment lost 0 bases and the V segment lost 8 bases, leaving 6 bases of the junction unmatched. Per germline, CDR1 SGHVS and CDR2 FQNEAQ. The CDR3 spans 16 residues. The DNA read from the CDR3 is TGTGCCAGCGGGGAACTAGCGGGAGGGGACCAAGAGACC. As protein: CASGELAGGDQET. The full CDR3 sequence reads CASGELAGGDQETQYF.

Ten or more counts support this clone. The missing CDR3 end, 3 residues past where the read stops, is filled in from the germline J gene. The chain has TRBV12-5 and TRBJ2-1; 9 positions match TRBD2. The CDR3 has 17 amino acids. Germline loops: CDR1 LGHNT, CDR2 FRNRAP. The V gene end was trimmed by 5 bases and the J gene end by 0 bases; junction bases not matched to a gene: 8. The CDR3 sequence: CASGPKTSGSSYNEQFF. CDR3 DNA, as far as it was read: TGTGCTAGTGGTCCAAAGACTAGCGGTAGCTCCTACAATGAG.

This clone was counted many times. The CDR3 end falls 3 residues outside the read, so it is completed with the germline J gene. V is TRBV5-1 and J is TRBJ2-5; no reliable D call. CDR3 length: 13 amino acids. The V gene lost 2 bases and the J gene lost 1 base, with 6 bases spanning the gap. The germline V gene has CDR1 SGHRS and CDR2 YFSETQ. The CDR3 spells CASSLQFQETQYF. The CDR3 DNA, read in part, is TGCGCCAGCAGCTTACAGTTCCAAGAGACC.

This clone has ten or more counts. The read ends 3 residues shy of where the CDR3 ends; the end is completed using the germline J gene. This chain links TRBV6-2 or TRBV6-3 with TRBJ2-6, with a possible D match to TRBD2 (6 bases). CDR1 is MNHEY, CDR2 SVGEGT, per germline. V lost 7 bases and J lost 1, with 17 bases in between. CDR3 length equals 17 residues. The DNA read from the CDR3 is TGTGCCAGCACTTGGGCGGGGCCTGGATCTGGGGCCAACGTC. Translating it yields CASTWAGPGSGANV. The whole CDR3 region reads CASTWAGPGSGANVLTF.

This clone showed up many times. The read falls 3 residues short of the CDR3 end, and the missing part is taken from the germline J gene. The gene calls are TRBV20-1 and TRBJ2-3; TRBD2 matches 8 bases. V was clipped by 6 bases and J by 2 bases; unmatched bases: 10. The CDR3 spans 15 residues. CDR1 and CDR2 from the germline V gene are DFQATT and SNEGSKA (reference sequence). The CDR3 DNA, read in part, is TGCAGTGCAGCGCCTAGCGGGCCTAACACAGATACG. Amino acids: CSAAPSGPNTDT. The full CDR3 reads CSAAPSGPNTDTQYF.

This clone was seen many times. The observed sequence ends 3 residues before the CDR3 terminus, with the missing tail filled in from the germline J gene. V and J are TRBV28 and TRBJ2-7; 7 bases match TRBD2. V was pared by 2 bases and J by 2 bases, with 6 bases of the junction left unmatched. This CDR3 is 15 amino acids long. Germline V gives CDR1 MDHEN, CDR2 SYDVKM. The CDR3 bases that were read are TGTGCCAGCAGTTTAGGCCTAGCGGAGACCTACGAG. It specifies CASSLGLAETYE. The CDR3 in its entirety is CASSLGLAETYEQYF.

This clone has at least ten counts. The read stops 3 residues short of the end of the CDR3; the missing end is completed from the germline J gene. The V call is TRBV18, the J call TRBJ2-1; 7 positions agree with TRBD2. The junction had 17 bases not matched to a gene; V was cut back by 0 bases and J by 0 bases. Germline V gene sequence: CDR1 KGHSH, CDR2 LQKENI. CDR3 length: 21 residues. Partial CDR3 DNA: TGTGCCAGCTCACCACCGAGTGCCCCGGGGGGAGGGCCGGGCTCCTACAATGAG. It codes for CASSPPSAPGGGPGSYNE. The entire CDR3 is CASSPPSAPGGGPGSYNEQFF.

In this sample, this clone turned up many times. From the germline J gene comes the end of the CDR3, since the read stops 3 residues before it. This chain links TRBV20-1 with TRBJ2-1; TRBD2 aligns across 8 bases. Germline V gene sequence: CDR1 DFQATT, CDR2 SNEGSKA (reference sequence). The V and J ends lost 3 bases and 2 bases, in that order; junction bases with no gene match: 9. The CDR3 has 16 amino acids. The covered CDR3 bases are TGCAGTGCTAGGAAAGAACGAGCGGGAGCCTACAATGAG. It specifies CSARKERAGAYNE. Given in full, the CDR3 is CSARKERAGAYNEQFF.

At least ten counts were recorded for this clone. Read coverage stops 3 residues before the CDR3 terminus; the germline J gene supplies the remainder. The chain has TRBV19 and TRBJ1-2; 7 positions match TRBD1. Germline CDR1 and CDR2: LNHDA and SQIVND (reference sequence). With V trimmed by 6 bases and J by 7 bases, 2 bases remained unmatched. The CDR3 is 11 residues long. Partial CDR3 DNA: TGTGCCAGTAGAACAGGGGTTGGC. It translates to CASRTGVG. The complete CDR3 reads CASRTGVGYTF.

This clone was recorded many times. The CDR3: CASSPLHQSNTEAFF. CDR3 DNA, as far as it was read: TGTGCCAGCTCACCCCTTCACCAGTCGAACACTGAA. The V gene is TRBV18, the J gene TRBJ1-1; D remains ambiguous. The CDR3 end falls 3 residues outside the read, so it is completed with the germline J gene. This CDR3 region has 15 residues. Trimming pared 3 bases from V and 1 base from J, leaving 12 bases between. Germline V gene sequence: CDR1 KGHSH, CDR2 LQKENI.

This clone was seen at least ten times. The CDR3 spells CSAAPLAGRGDTQYF. The CDR3 bases that were read are TGCAGTGCTGCCCCCCTCGCGGGGAGGGGAGATACG. This chain joins TRBV20-1 and TRBJ2-3; 7 nucleotides align to TRBD2. The read finishes 3 residues shy of the CDR3 end, and the germline J gene is used to complete it. The CDR3 has 15 residues. Germline lookup yields CDR1 DFQATT and CDR2 SNEGSKA (reference sequence). Losses at the gene ends were 5 bases for V and 5 bases for J; bases not matched to a gene: 13.

This clone was recorded many times. The CDR3 is cut off 3 residues early in the read; its end comes from the germline J gene. The genes are TRBV4-1 and TRBJ2-7; weak D call: TRBD1 (5 bases). Germline V gives CDR1 MGHRA, CDR2 YSYEKL. The CDR3 loop spans 15 amino acids. Trimming shortened V by 0 bases and J by 4 bases, and 13 bases separated the two germline ends. CDR3 loop: CASSQDIQGSYEQYF. CDR3 bases read: TGCGCCAGCAGCCAAGATATCCAGGGATCTTACGAG.

In this sample, this clone turned up many times. The read ends 3 residues early relative to the CDR3; the germline J gene fills the gap. This chain connects TRBV5-1 to TRBJ2-3; TRBD2 might be the D (6 bases). The V gene's germline CDR1 is SGHRS and CDR2 YFSETQ. V gave up 6 bases and J gave up 3 bases, with 11 bases separating them. The CDR3 has 13 residues. The CDR3: CASTPGGTDTQYF. The sequenced CDR3 bases are TGCGCCAGCACCCCAGGAGGGACAGATACG.

Comments on this clone: The read stops 3 residues short of the end of the CDR3; the missing end is completed from the germline J gene. The chain has TRBV7-2 and TRBJ2-7, with 9 bases that match TRBD2. CDR1 and CDR2 (germline): SGHTA, FQGNSA. The V segment lost 2 bases and the J segment 1 base; nucleotides outside the gene matches: 0. CDR3 size: 14 residues. The covered CDR3 bases are TGTGCCAGCAGCTTACTAGCGGGGTCCTACGAG. It encodes CASSLLAGSYE. The CDR3 in its entirety is CASSLLAGSYEQYF.